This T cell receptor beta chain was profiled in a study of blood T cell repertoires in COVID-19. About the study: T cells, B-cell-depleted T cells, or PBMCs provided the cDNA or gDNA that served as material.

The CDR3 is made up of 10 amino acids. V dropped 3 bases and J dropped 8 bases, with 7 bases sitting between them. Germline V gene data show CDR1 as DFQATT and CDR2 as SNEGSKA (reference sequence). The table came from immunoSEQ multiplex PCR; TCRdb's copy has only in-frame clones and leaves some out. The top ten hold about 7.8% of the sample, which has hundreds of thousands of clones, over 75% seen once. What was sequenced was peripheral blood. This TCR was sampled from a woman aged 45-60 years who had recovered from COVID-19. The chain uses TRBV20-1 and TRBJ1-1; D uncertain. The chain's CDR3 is CSASPFEAFF. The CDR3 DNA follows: TGCAGTGCTAGCCCCTTCGAAGCTTTCTTT.